Shown below are 25 T cell receptor beta chains from a single sample sequenced in a study of shared clonotypes between healthy human individuals. Clones were sequenced by immunoSEQ multiplex PCR, and TCRdb holds only the in-frame ones, with some missing. The sample contains roughly 2.2 million clones, approximately 95% of which appear only once. The sample was naive CD4+ T cells from PBMCs. The subset: CD45RA+ positively selected. The receptor source for this set is a man younger than 35 in good health. Some clones in this sample may be carry-over from other donors' samples.

This chain's CDR3 is CASSDGSDNEQFF. CDR3 in DNA: TGTGCCAGCTCGGACGGCAGCGACAATGAGCAGTTCTTC. V and J are TRBV18 and TRBJ2-1; D is unclear. In germline, CDR1 is KGHSH, CDR2 LQKENI. V lost 6 bases and J 5 bases, leaving 11 bases between the germline ends. The CDR3 runs to 13 residues.

V gene TRBV29-1 combines with J gene TRBJ2-7; no clear D gene. Trimming shortened V by 4 bases and J by 3 bases, and 10 bases separated the two germline ends. The V gene's germline CDR1 is SQVTM and CDR2 ANQGSEA. The CDR3 has 12 amino acids. For the CDR3, the DNA is TGCAGCGTTGTGGGCTCACGCTACGAGCAGTACTTC. It specifies CSVVGSRYEQYF.

The chain employs TRBV6-5 and TRBJ1-3; 8 positions match TRBD1. Germline CDR1 reads MNHEY; CDR2 reads SVGAGI. J lost 2 bases, V lost 4 bases, and 7 bases had no gene match. This CDR3 is built from 16 residues. Here the CDR3 reads CASSSQQGGAGNTIYF. The CDR3 coding sequence is TGTGCCAGCAGTTCGCAACAGGGGGGTGCTGGAAACACCATATATTTT.

V and J are TRBV18 and TRBJ2-4; TRBD1 matches 9 bases. CDR1 and CDR2 (germline): KGHSH, LQKENI. CDR3 size: 13 residues. Losses at the gene ends were 6 bases for V and 7 bases for J; bases not matched to a gene: 4. The chain's CDR3 is CASSLDRGNIQYF. CDR3 nucleotides: TGTGCCAGCTCTCTCGACAGGGGGAACATTCAGTACTTC.

This sequence joins TRBV5-6 and TRBJ2-7; D may be TRBD1 (6 bases). The CDR3 is 14 amino acids. V gave up 1 base and J gave up 0 bases, with 8 bases separating them. Germline CDR1 and CDR2: SGHDT and YYEEEE. The CDR3 bases are TGTGCCAGCAGCTTGAGGGGGAACTCCTACGAGCAGTACTTC. Encoded protein: CASSLRGNSYEQYF. Filled out from reference TRBV5-6 and TRBJ2-7, the complete variable domain reads DAGVTQSPTHLIKTRGQQVTLRCSPKSGHDTVSWYQQALGQGPQFIFQYYEEEERQRGNFPDRFSGHQFPNYSSELNVNALLLGDSALYLCASSLRGNSYEQYFGPGTRLTVT.

The rearrangement uses TRBV6-5 and TRBJ2-7; D remains ambiguous. The length of the CDR3 is 15 residues. Trimming took off 6 bases at V and 5 bases at J, with 20 bases between the two ends. CDR1 MNHEY and CDR2 SVGAGI come from the germline V gene. This chain's CDR3 is CASSSGQVVSNEQYF. The CDR3 DNA reads TGTGCCAGCAGCTCTGGGCAGGTGGTATCGAACGAGCAGTACTTC.

The chain carries TRBV7-8 and TRBJ1-5; 8 nucleotides align to TRBD1. This CDR3 spans 17 amino acids. Germline values: CDR1 SGHVS, CDR2 FQNEAQ. The V gene end was trimmed by 0 bases and the J gene end by 6 bases; junction bases not matched to a gene: 10. CDR3 loop: CASSLAIGRQGRQPQHF. The CDR3 nucleotides read TGTGCCAGCAGCTTAGCGATTGGGCGACAGGGGCGTCAGCCCCAGCATTTT.

The rearrangement joins TRBV5-1 to TRBJ2-4; TRBD1 matches at 7 bases. V lost 3 bases, J lost 4 bases, and 10 bases stayed unmatched. Germline lookup yields CDR1 SGHRS and CDR2 YFSETQ. The CDR3 has 16 residues. For the CDR3, the DNA is TGCGCCAGCAGCTCTAAAGGCGACAGGGAAAAAAACATTCAGTACTTC. It yields the protein CASSSKGDREKNIQYF. Combining the CDR3 with reference TRBV5-1 and TRBJ2-4 gives the whole variable domain KAGVTQTPRYLIKTRGQQVTLSCSPISGHRSVSWYQQTPGQGLQFLFEYFSETQRNKGNFPGRFSGRQFSNSRSEMNVSTLELGDSALYLCASSSKGDREKNIQYFGAGTRLSVL.

This clone was recorded a few times. The V and J genes are TRBV18 and TRBJ1-1; tentative D call: TRBD1 (5 bases). Trimming shortened V by 2 bases and J by 1 base, and 14 bases separated the two germline ends. The CDR3 loop spans 16 amino acids. CDR1 and CDR2 (germline): KGHSH, LQKENI. As DNA, the CDR3 is TGTGCCAGCTCACCAATAAACAGCCAGGGGAACACTGAAGCTTTCTTT. Protein sequence: CASSPINSQGNTEAFF. Drawing the rest from reference TRBV18 and TRBJ1-1, the complete variable domain is NAGVMQNPRHLVRRRGQEARLRCSPMKGHSHVYWYRQLPEEGLKFMVYLQKENIIDESGMPKERFSAEFPKEGPSILRIQQVVRGDSAAYFCASSPINSQGNTEAFFGQGTRLTVV.

As concerns this clone: The same CDR3 arises from other DNA sequences in this sample as well. The chain couples TRBV2 to TRBJ1-1; 8 nucleotides line up with TRBD1. V lost 6 bases and J lost 4; bases outside the gene matches: 4. The CDR3 totals 13 residues. Germline-derived CDR1 and CDR2 are SNHLY and FYNNEI. The chain's CDR3 is CASRRQGSTEAFF. The DNA for the CDR3 is TGTGCCAGCAGACGACAGGGGAGCACTGAAGCTTTCTTT.

The gene calls are TRBV19 and TRBJ1-3, with D perhaps TRBD1 (5 bases). V dropped 7 bases and J dropped 0 bases, with 19 bases sitting between them. This CDR3 region has 17 residues. Germline V CDR1 and CDR2: LNHDA, SQIVND (reference sequence). DNA of the CDR3: TGTGCCAGTACCGGCCCTCCGGGGCGTAACTCTGGAAACACCATATATTTT. It translates to CASTGPPGRNSGNTIYF.

V is TRBV28 and J is TRBJ1-2, with 11 bases aligning to TRBD1. Germline values: CDR1 MDHEN, CDR2 SYDVKM. V lost 6 bases to trimming and J lost 7 bases; unmatched junction nucleotides: 10. The CDR3 spans 15 residues. This CDR3 reads CASSTPGGTGGGYTF. CDR3 nucleotide sequence: TGTGCCAGCAGCACCCCGGGGGGGACAGGGGGTGGCTACACCTTC.

The chain has TRBV9 and TRBJ2-1; a weak D match, TRBD1 (5 bases). Germline CDR1 SGDLS, CDR2 YYNGEE. The CDR3 is made up of 15 amino acids. V gave up 0 bases and J gave up 5 bases, with 12 bases separating them. The CDR3 DNA reads TGTGCCAGCAGCGTAGGCTTCAGGGTAGACAATGAGCAGTTCTTC. This translates into CASSVGFRVDNEQFF.

This rearrangement joins TRBV28 to TRBJ1-5; no reliable D call. V was cut by 2 bases and J by 3 bases, with 17 bases left in between. Germline CDR1 is MDHEN and CDR2 is SYDVKM. The CDR3 is 17 amino acids. CDR3 in DNA: TGTGCCAGCAGTTTACCGACTGGGTCGAGAAACAATCAGCCCCAGCATTTT. This sequence encodes CASSLPTGSRNNQPQHF.

This clone was picked up a small number of times. CDR3 nucleotide sequence: TGTGCCACCAGCAGCCAGGGGGCAGAGAACACTGAAGCTTTCTTT. Protein sequence: CATSSQGAENTEAFF. J is TRBJ1-1 and V is TRBV15; 8 positions agree with TRBD1. Trimming cost V 3 bases and J 1 base; bases outside gene matches: 4. The germline V gene encodes CDR1 LNHNV and CDR2 YYDKDF (reference sequence). This CDR3 comprises 15 residues.

V gene TRBV14 combines with J gene TRBJ1-1, with a tentative D call TRBD1 (6 bases). Germline assignment: CDR1 SGHDN and CDR2 FVKESK. Trimming cost V 0 bases and J 5 bases, with 16 bases left between them. The CDR3 contains 16 residues. This CDR3 reads CASSQDRGGVWTEAFF. The CDR3 DNA reads TGTGCCAGCAGCCAAGATCGGGGGGGCGTATGGACTGAAGCTTTCTTT.

The chain has TRBV15 and TRBJ2-1; TRBD2 matches at 14 bases. With V trimmed by 10 bases and J by 2 bases, 7 bases remained unmatched. CDR3 length: 16 amino acids. The germline V gene has CDR1 LNHNV and CDR2 YYDKDF (reference sequence). In nucleotides, the CDR3 is TGTGCCAGCGGACTAGCGGGAGGTCCCACCTACAATGAGCAGTTCTTC. It yields the protein CASGLAGGPTYNEQFF.

The chain has TRBV23-1 and TRBJ2-3; D gene unclear. TRBV23-1 is labeled an ORF, and its function is uncertain. The CDR3 has 15 residues. Trimming stripped 3 bases from V and 4 bases from J, with 14 bases between. In nucleotides, the CDR3 is TGCGCCAGCAGTCAGAGAAGGCCTCTCCCAGATACGCAGTATTTT. Residues: CASSQRRPLPDTQYF.

The chain carries TRBV29-1 and TRBJ1-1, with D hard to call. Between the trimmed V and J ends, which lost 3 bases and 7 bases, there was a span of 3 bases. The CDR3 is 9 amino acids. From germline, CDR1 is SQVTM and CDR2 ANQGSEA. The CDR3 reads CSVELEAFF. The CDR3, as DNA: TGCAGCGTTGAGCTTGAAGCTTTCTTT.

This clone was counted between two and nine times. The same CDR3 also results from other DNA sequences found in this sample. V gene TRBV6-6 combines with J gene TRBJ2-3; 7 positions agree with TRBD1. The germline V gene encodes CDR1 MNHNY and CDR2 SVGAGI (reference sequence). There are 12 residues in the CDR3. V dropped 5 bases and J dropped 4; count of bases not matched to a gene: 0. CDR3 DNA sequence: TGTGCCAGCAGTGGGACAGCAGATACGCAGTATTTT. Encoded protein: CASSGTADTQYF.

CDR3 sequence (DNA): TGCGCCAGCAGCCGGTCACCCGGTAGCGGGAGTAATGAGCAGTTCTTC. This codes for CASSRSPGSGSNEQFF. The V call is TRBV4-3, the J call TRBJ2-1; 9 bases line up with TRBD2. The V gene end was trimmed by 4 bases and the J gene end by 7 bases; junction bases not matched to a gene: 11. CDR1 is LGHNA and CDR2 is YSLEER in the germline V gene. The CDR3 length is 16 residues.

The J gene is TRBJ2-1, the V gene TRBV9; D is unclear. The CDR3 is 15 residues long. The V and J ends lost 0 bases and 4 bases respectively, with 11 bases between them. Per the germline V gene, CDR1 is SGDLS and CDR2 is YYNGEE. CDR3: CASSVAGAEYNEQFF. The CDR3 DNA reads TGTGCCAGCAGCGTAGCTGGAGCCGAGTACAATGAGCAGTTCTTC.

The genes are TRBV6-6 and TRBJ2-7; 9 positions agree with TRBD1. Germline loops: CDR1 MNHNY, CDR2 SVGAGI (reference sequence). The CDR3 totals 14 residues. Losses at the gene ends were 6 bases for V and 2 bases for J; bases not matched to a gene: 5. This CDR3 is CASRNGQGTYEQYF. DNA for the CDR3: TGTGCCAGCAGAAATGGACAGGGGACCTACGAGCAGTACTTC.

The chain carries TRBV11-2 and TRBJ2-7; 11 positions agree with TRBD1. With 5 bases clipped from V and 5 bases from J, the junction kept 2 bases outside the gene matches. Germline loops: CDR1 SGHAT, CDR2 FQNNGV. This CDR3 spans 13 amino acids. In DNA form, the CDR3 reads TGTGCCAGCAGCCGGGACAGGGGGGACGAGCAGTACTTC. It yields the protein CASSRDRGDEQYF. The whole variable domain, filled in from reference TRBV11-2 and TRBJ2-7, reads EAGVAQSPRYKIIEKRQSVAFWCNPISGHATLYWYQQILGQGPKLLIQFQNNGVVDDSQLPKDRFSAERLKGVDSTLKIQPAKLEDSAVYLCASSRDRGDEQYFGPGTRLTVT.

This clone was counted a single time. This chain uses TRBV10-3 with TRBJ1-2; a possible D gene is TRBD1 (5 bases). Germline V gene data show CDR1 as ENHRY and CDR2 as SYGVKD. The CDR3 runs to 12 residues. V was pared by 10 bases and J by 4 bases, with 13 bases between. The CDR3, as DNA: TGTGCCAGCCGAGGGGCCCCCTATGGCTACACCTTC. Its protein is CASRGAPYGYTF.